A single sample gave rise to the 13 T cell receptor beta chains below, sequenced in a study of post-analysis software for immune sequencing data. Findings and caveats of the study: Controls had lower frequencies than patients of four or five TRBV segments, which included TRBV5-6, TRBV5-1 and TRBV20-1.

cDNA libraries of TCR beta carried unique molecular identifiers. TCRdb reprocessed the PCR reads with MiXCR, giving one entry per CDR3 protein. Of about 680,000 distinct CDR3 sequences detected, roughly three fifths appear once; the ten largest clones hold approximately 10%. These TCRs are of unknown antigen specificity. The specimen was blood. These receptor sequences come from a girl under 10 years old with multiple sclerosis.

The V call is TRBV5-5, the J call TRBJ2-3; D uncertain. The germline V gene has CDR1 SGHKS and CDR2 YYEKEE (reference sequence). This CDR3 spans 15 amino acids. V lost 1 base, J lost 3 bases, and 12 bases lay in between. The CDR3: CASSLSVGPTDTQYF. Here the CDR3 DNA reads TGTGCCAGCAGCTTGTCAGTGGGTCCGACAGATACGCAGTATTTT.

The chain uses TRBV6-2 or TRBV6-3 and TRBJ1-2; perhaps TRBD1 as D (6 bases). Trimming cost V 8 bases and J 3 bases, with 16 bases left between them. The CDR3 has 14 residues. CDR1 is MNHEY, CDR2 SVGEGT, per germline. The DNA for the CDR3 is TGTGCCAGCTGGTATACAGGGCGCGACTATGGCTACACCTTC. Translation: CASWYTGRDYGYTF.

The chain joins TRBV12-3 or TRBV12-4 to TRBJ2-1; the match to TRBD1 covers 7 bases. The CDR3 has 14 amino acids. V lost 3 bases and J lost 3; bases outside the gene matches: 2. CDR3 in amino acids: CASSLGQRYNEQFF. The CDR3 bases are TGTGCCAGCAGTTTGGGACAGCGCTACAATGAGCAGTTCTTC.

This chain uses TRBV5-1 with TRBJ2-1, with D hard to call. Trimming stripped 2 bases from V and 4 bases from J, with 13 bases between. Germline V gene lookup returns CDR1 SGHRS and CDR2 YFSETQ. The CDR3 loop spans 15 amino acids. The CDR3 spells CASSLEQSRYNEQFF. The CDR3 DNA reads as TGCGCCAGCAGCTTAGAGCAGAGTCGGTACAATGAGCAGTTCTTC.

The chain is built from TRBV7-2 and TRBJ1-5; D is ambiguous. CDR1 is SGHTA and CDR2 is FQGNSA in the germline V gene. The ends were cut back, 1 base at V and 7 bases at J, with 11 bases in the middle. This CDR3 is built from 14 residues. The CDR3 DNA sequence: TGTGCCAGCAGCTTAGTGGGAGTCGGACAGCCCCAGCATTTT. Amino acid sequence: CASSLVGVGQPQHF.

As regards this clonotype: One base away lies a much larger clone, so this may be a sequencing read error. For the CDR3, the DNA is TGCAGCGTTGAGGAGGAACAAGAGACCCAGTACTTC. Its protein product is CSVEEEQETQYF. The gene calls are TRBV29-1 and TRBJ2-5, with D perhaps matching TRBD2 (5 bases). V was clipped by 3 bases and J by 2 bases, with 7 bases between them. There are 12 residues in the CDR3. CDR1 and CDR2 (germline): SQVTM, ANQGSEA.

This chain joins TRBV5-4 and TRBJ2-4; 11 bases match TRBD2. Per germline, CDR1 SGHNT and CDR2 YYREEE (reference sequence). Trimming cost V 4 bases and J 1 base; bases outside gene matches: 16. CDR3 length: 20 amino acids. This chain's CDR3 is CASSPPTSGDAGLAKNIQYF. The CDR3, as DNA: TGTGCCAGCAGCCCTCCGACTAGCGGGGACGCAGGGCTGGCCAAAAACATTCAGTACTTC.

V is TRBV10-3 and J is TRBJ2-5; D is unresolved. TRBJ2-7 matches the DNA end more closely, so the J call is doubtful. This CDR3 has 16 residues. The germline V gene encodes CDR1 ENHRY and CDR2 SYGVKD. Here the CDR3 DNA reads TGTGCCATCAGCGGGTCGCGGACGACGGACTCCTACGAGCAGTACTTC. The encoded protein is CAISGSRTTDSYEQYF.

The DNA for the CDR3 is TGCAGTGCTCATCCGGGACAACAAGAGACCCAGTACTTC. Protein: CSAHPGQQETQYF. The chain links TRBV20-1 to TRBJ2-5, with D maybe TRBD1 (6 bases). Per germline, CDR1 DFQATT and CDR2 SNEGSKA (reference sequence). The CDR3 sequence is 13 residues long. The V end lost 5 bases, the J end lost 2 bases, and 12 bases lay between the germline ends.

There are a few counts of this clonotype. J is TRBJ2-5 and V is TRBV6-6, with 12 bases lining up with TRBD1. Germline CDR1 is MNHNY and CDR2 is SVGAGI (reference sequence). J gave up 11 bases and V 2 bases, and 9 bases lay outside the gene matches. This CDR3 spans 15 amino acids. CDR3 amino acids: CASSYTGTGGAEQYF. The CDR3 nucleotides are TGTGCCAGCAGTTACACTGGGACAGGGGGCGCAGAGCAGTACTTC.

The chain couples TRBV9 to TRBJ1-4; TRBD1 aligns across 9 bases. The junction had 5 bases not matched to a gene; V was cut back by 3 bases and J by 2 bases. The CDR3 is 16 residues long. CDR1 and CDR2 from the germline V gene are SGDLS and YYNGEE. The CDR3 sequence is CASSAGQGHTNEKLFF. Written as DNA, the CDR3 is TGTGCCAGCAGCGCGGGACAGGGTCACACTAATGAAAAACTGTTTTTT.

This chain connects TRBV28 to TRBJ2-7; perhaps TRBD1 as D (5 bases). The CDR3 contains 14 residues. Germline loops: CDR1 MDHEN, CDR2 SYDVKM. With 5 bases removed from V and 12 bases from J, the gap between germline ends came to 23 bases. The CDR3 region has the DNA TGTGCCAGCAGTCCATTGCATACAGGTCGGCCAGCGTACTTC. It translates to CASSPLHTGRPAYF.

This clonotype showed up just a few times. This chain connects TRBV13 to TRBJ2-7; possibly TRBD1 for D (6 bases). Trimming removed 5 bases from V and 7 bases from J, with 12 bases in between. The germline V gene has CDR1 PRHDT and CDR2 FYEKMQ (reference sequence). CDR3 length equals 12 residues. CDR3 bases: TGTGCCAGCAGCCACACAGGGATGGAGCAGTACTTC. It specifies CASSHTGMEQYF.